This entry lists 8 T cell receptor beta chains sequenced from one sample in a study of blood T cell repertoires in COVID-19 (dated by TCRdb to about 2020). The receptor library was made with the immunoSEQ multiplex PCR assay. Here the immuneACCESS table is served through TCRdb, limited to in-frame sequences with V and J called. Missing clones are a known gap in these copies; in checked studies unresolved V genes cover under half, and the rest lacks a known reason. This sample has roughly 120,000 clones in its table, and around 78% of those were observed once. Under 2.5% of the sample is in the top ten clones. Material: peripheral blood. The origin of the receptors is a young man with acute or convalescent COVID-19.

The CDR3: CASSHGGTDTQYF. The CDR3 DNA is TGTGCCAGCAGCCACGGAGGCACAGATACGCAGTATTTT. The gene calls are TRBV4-2 and TRBJ2-3, with D unclear. The CDR3 is 13 amino acids. Germline CDR1 reads LGHNA; CDR2 reads YNFKEQ. V dropped 3 bases and J dropped 1 base, with 5 bases sitting between them.

The CDR3 nucleotides read TGTGCCAGCAGTCGACAGTCCGCTAATGAAAAACTGTTTTTT. Amino acids: CASSRQSANEKLFF. The genes are TRBV27 and TRBJ1-4, with a possible D match to TRBD1 (5 bases). Germline CDR1 is MNHEY and CDR2 is SMNVEV (reference sequence). V was trimmed by 5 bases and J by 3 bases, leaving 10 bases between them. This CDR3 comprises 14 residues.

V is TRBV5-4 and J is TRBJ2-1; tentatively, D is TRBD2 (6 bases). Between the trimmed V and J ends, which lost 4 bases and 2 bases, there was a span of 13 bases. The CDR3 has 15 amino acids. The germline V gene has CDR1 SGHNT and CDR2 YYREEE (reference sequence). CDR3 region: CASSATGTPYNEQFF. CDR3 nucleotide sequence: TGTGCCAGCAGCGCAACCGGGACTCCCTACAATGAGCAGTTCTTC.

The J gene is TRBJ1-2, the V gene TRBV6-5; TRBD1 aligns across 8 bases. Germline values: CDR1 MNHEY, CDR2 SVGAGI. CDR3 length: 14 residues. Trimming removed 5 bases from V and 9 bases from J; junction bases left unmatched: 11. The CDR3 DNA reads as TGTGCCAGCAGTAGGACAGGGTGGGTGGGCAGCTACACCTTC. Amino acids: CASSRTGWVGSYTF.

The V and J genes are TRBV11-2 and TRBJ1-4; D uncertain. The ends were cut back, 5 bases at V and 3 bases at J, with 19 bases in the middle. Looked up from germline, CDR1 is SGHAT and CDR2 is FQNNGV. This CDR3 has 17 residues. The CDR3: CASSPGRAVVANEKLFF. In DNA, the CDR3 is TGTGCCAGCAGCCCCGGGAGGGCGGTGGTTGCTAATGAAAAACTGTTTTTT. Full variable domain (rest looked up from reference TRBV11-2 and TRBJ1-4): EAGVAQSPRYKIIEKRQSVAFWCNPISGHATLYWYQQILGQGPKLLIQFQNNGVVDDSQLPKDRFSAERLKGVDSTLKIQPAKLEDSAVYLCASSPGRAVVANEKLFFGSGTQLSVL.

The chain couples TRBV7-9 to TRBJ1-2, with 8 positions matching TRBD1. The CDR3 consists of 16 residues. Germline lookup yields CDR1 SEHNR and CDR2 FQNEAQ (reference sequence). The junction had 15 bases not matched to a gene; V was cut back by 5 bases and J by 7 bases. The CDR3 loop reads CASSPGQGLESSGYTF. The CDR3, as DNA: TGTGCCAGCAGCCCTGGACAGGGCCTCGAATCTTCTGGCTACACCTTC.

The chain links TRBV19 to TRBJ1-1; D is possibly TRBD1 (5 bases). The V end lost 5 bases, the J end lost 6 bases, and 13 bases lay between the germline ends. This CDR3 is built from 13 residues. Germline CDR1 reads LNHDA; CDR2 reads SQIVND (reference sequence). This CDR3 reads CASSGGETAEAFF. The CDR3 DNA sequence: TGTGCCAGTAGTGGGGGGGAGACAGCTGAAGCTTTCTTT.

Details on this clone: One end of the junction fails to match germline, which may point to a read error. The V call is TRBV15, the J call TRBJ2-7, with 7 bases matching TRBD2. CDR3 length: 14 amino acids. Looked up from germline, CDR1 is LNHNV and CDR2 is YYDKDF (reference sequence). CDR3 sequence reads: CVTSRGRGSYEQYF. CDR3 bases: TGTGTCACCAGCAGAGGGAGGGGATCCTACGAGCAGTACTTC.